The sequence of this T cell receptor (beta chain) was determined in a study of Ad26.COV2.S vaccination and SARS-CoV-2 variants. Sequencing was performed with immunoSEQ multiplex PCR; in TCRdb, only in-frame clones are kept and a portion is missing. The sample lists 150,000 to 200,000 clones, about 83% occurring once. This CDR3 region has 13 residues. Per the germline V gene, CDR1 is SGHDT and CDR2 is YYEEEE. Trimming took 0 bases from V and 6 from J, leaving 7 bases between them. The starting material was peripheral blood, obtained after recovery from COVID-19. This clonotype originated in a human donor who had recovered from COVID-19. This chain connects TRBV5-6 to TRBJ2-1; D possibly corresponds to TRBD2 (5 bases). In nucleotides, the CDR3 is TGTGCCAGCAGCTTGGGGAGGCGCAATGAGCAGTTCTTC. It encodes CASSLGRRNEQFF.